What follows is one T cell receptor (beta chain) and its context. Its antigen is as yet unknown. Amplified TCR beta CDR3 regions came from RNA transcripts. TCR CDR3 regions were first amplified by RT-PCR with HTBI primers. One entry per CDR3 protein results from TCRdb running MiXCR on the multiplex PCR reads. The profile shows over 350,000 distinct CDR3 sequences, under 20% of them singletons. The sample comes from a study of T cells in Graves' hyperthyroidism and ophthalmopathy. This CDR3 has 15 amino acids. Trimming cost V 5 bases and J 0 bases; bases outside gene matches: 3. The germline V gene has CDR1 MNHEY and CDR2 SMNVEV (reference sequence). Study conclusions and caveats: Most clonotypes that expanded in the thyroid above 0.001 also showed up in blood. Median prediction lead before ophthalmopathy onset was roughly 6 months with the model.

The study included ophthalmopathy patients with Clinical Activity Score at least 3, NOSPECS grade at least 4 and duration under 3 months. This TCR was sampled from a man aged 18 to 30 with Graves' ophthalmopathy. The source material was blood. This chain uses TRBV27 with TRBJ2-7; TRBD2 matches at 11 bases. CDR3 DNA: TGTGCCAGCAGTGATAGCGGGAGGGACTCCTACGAGCAGTACTTC. Its protein product is CASSDSGRDSYEQYF.